This T cell receptor beta chain is from a study of T cells in localized non-small cell lung cancer. This clone was observed once. The target antigen is unknown. CDR1 and CDR2 from the germline V gene are SGHTA and FQGNSA. The CDR3 is 16 amino acids. J gave up 0 bases and V 2 bases, and 2 bases lay outside the gene matches. Using immunoSEQ multiplex PCR, the repertoire was profiled, and TCRdb retains in-frame clones only, with some absent. In the table there are 45,000 to 55,000 clones, 70% to 85% of which are singletons. Study-level findings and limits: Tumor trailed uninvolved adjacent lung in T cell clonality, which peaked there.

V is TRBV7-2 and J is TRBJ2-7; TRBD2 aligns across 12 bases. Material: peripheral blood, obtained before any cancer treatment. This clonotype was obtained from a man aged 40 to 75 with stage I squamous cell lung carcinoma. CDR3 coding DNA: TGTGCCAGCAGCTTATCTAGCGGGGGGGGCTCCTACGAGCAGTACTTC. Its translation: CASSLSSGGGSYEQYF.